The source of this TCR beta chain is a study of T cells in Graves' hyperthyroidism and ophthalmopathy. Germline CDR1 reads SGHRS; CDR2 reads YFSETQ. This CDR3 is built from 15 residues. V dropped 0 bases and J dropped 5 bases, with 14 bases sitting between them. This clonotype occurred many times. TCR beta CDR3 region amplification was performed from RNA transcripts. A set of HTBI primers served as the primers for a first-round RT-PCR of the TCR CDR3. TCRdb re-analysed the multiplex PCR reads in MiXCR, keeping a single row per CDR3 protein. The sample has about 620,000 distinct CDR3 sequences, about a sixth seen once; the top ten hold approximately 3.9%.

The sequence came from a woman aged 25 to 39 with Graves' hyperthyroidism. What was sequenced was blood. J is TRBJ1-1 and V is TRBV5-1; a weak D match, TRBD1 (5 bases). The CDR3 DNA sequence: TGCGCCAGCAGCTTGGCCGCAGGGCGGAGGACTGAAGCTTTCTTT. Protein: CASSLAAGRRTEAFF.